One and the same sample provided the 20 T cell receptor beta chains below, sequenced in a study of blood T cell repertoires in COVID-19 (dated by TCRdb to the early 2020s). Receptors were amplified or captured by the immunoSEQ multiplex PCR assay. As stored in TCRdb, this immuneACCESS dataset retains in-frame rearrangements with V and J assigned. A fraction of the clones does not appear; measured against another copy, unresolved V genes explain less than half of the discrepancy, and the remainder lacks a known reason. The sample table holds 26,000 or so clones, of which roughly 70% were seen once. 6% to 8% of the sample comes from the top ten. The sequencing sample was made of peripheral blood. These receptors were obtained from a man in his 60s with active or convalescent COVID-19.

This clone was observed a few times. The J gene is TRBJ2-7, the V gene TRBV27; 9 nucleotides match TRBD2. J lost 0 bases, V lost 6 bases, and 3 bases had no gene match. Germline V gene data show CDR1 as MNHEY and CDR2 as SMNVEV (reference sequence). There are 14 residues in the CDR3. Here the CDR3 reads CASRLAGPSYEQYF. Written as DNA, the CDR3 is TGTGCCAGCAGACTAGCGGGTCCCTCCTACGAGCAGTACTTC.

This chain connects TRBV6-5 to TRBJ2-3; D not resolved. The CDR3 spans 15 residues. V lost 4 bases and J lost 6, with 17 bases in between. Germline assignment: CDR1 MNHEY and CDR2 SVGAGI. The CDR3 sequence: CASSSTKRYRDTQYF. The CDR3 nucleotides read TGTGCCAGCAGTTCCACGAAGAGGTATAGGGATACGCAGTATTTT.

The rearrangement joins TRBV4-2 to TRBJ1-2; 8 bases line up with TRBD1. Germline lookup yields CDR1 LGHNA and CDR2 YNFKEQ. The CDR3 consists of 17 residues. With V trimmed by 1 base and J by 8 bases, 15 bases remained unmatched. CDR3 in amino acids: CASSQGVSRGQLWGYTF. CDR3 nucleotides: TGTGCCAGCAGCCAAGGGGTTTCCAGGGGGCAGTTGTGGGGCTACACCTTC.

Here the CDR3 reads CASSINSGHNEQFF. DNA for the CDR3: TGTGCCAGTAGTATAAATAGCGGACACAATGAGCAGTTCTTC. J is TRBJ2-1 and V is TRBV19, with D perhaps matching TRBD2 (6 bases). This CDR3 comprises 14 residues. The germline V gene encodes CDR1 LNHDA and CDR2 SQIVND (reference sequence). Trimming removed 2 bases at V and 5 bases at J, with 10 bases between.

This clone was counted only a few times. J is TRBJ2-1 and V is TRBV6-1; D gene unclear. The CDR3 has 15 amino acids. V gave up 2 bases and J gave up 0 bases, with 8 bases separating them. The V gene's germline CDR1 is MNHNS and CDR2 SASEGT. CDR3 residues: CASSELADSYNEQFF. CDR3 nucleotides: TGTGCCAGCAGTGAACTCGCGGACTCCTACAATGAGCAGTTCTTC.

The V call is TRBV5-1, the J call TRBJ1-1, with 11 bases that match TRBD1. Trimming took 4 bases from V and 8 from J; bases not matched to a gene: 10. The CDR3 sequence is 15 residues long. CDR1 SGHRS and CDR2 YFSETQ come from the germline V gene. Here the CDR3 reads CASSEGQGVLSEAFF. Written as DNA, the CDR3 is TGCGCCAGCAGCGAGGGACAGGGGGTCCTTTCGGAAGCTTTCTTT.

Concerning this clone: Relative to the germline gene, one junction end is altered; a read error may explain this. The V and J genes are TRBV18 and TRBJ1-1, with 10 bases identical to TRBD1. This CDR3 is built from 14 residues. Germline V gene lookup returns CDR1 KGHSH and CDR2 LQKENI. The chain's CDR3 is CASSPPSGQGGNYF. For the CDR3, the DNA is TGTGCCAGCTCACCACCGTCAGGACAGGGGGGCAATTATTTT.

This clone was picked up a small number of times. The chain employs TRBV12-3 or TRBV12-4 and TRBJ1-1; 9 positions match TRBD1. This CDR3 spans 11 amino acids. The V segment lost 3 bases and the J segment 10 bases; nucleotides outside the gene matches: 0. The chain's CDR3 is CASSLDRGAFF. The CDR3 DNA sequence: TGTGCCAGCAGTTTGGACAGGGGAGCTTTCTTT.

The V call is TRBV7-2, the J call TRBJ2-3; 15 bases agree with TRBD2. Germline values: CDR1 SGHTA, CDR2 FQGNSA. The CDR3 sequence is 17 residues long. The ends lost 1 base at V and 3 bases at J; junction bases unmatched: 2. CDR3 region: CASSLGGLAGGTDTQYF. CDR3 DNA sequence: TGTGCCAGCAGCTTAGGAGGACTAGCGGGGGGGACAGATACGCAGTATTTT.

The chain has TRBV20-1 and TRBJ1-6; D remains unclear. In germline, CDR1 is DFQATT, CDR2 SNEGSKA (reference sequence). The length of the CDR3 is 15 residues. V lost 3 bases and J lost 0, with 9 bases in between. CDR3 DNA: TGCAGTGCTAGTTATCACAGCTCCTATAATTCACCCCTCCACTTT. Translation: CSASYHSSYNSPLHF.

This clone turned up a few times. The chain uses TRBV4-1 and TRBJ1-4, with D unresolved. The V gene's germline CDR1 is MGHRA and CDR2 YSYEKL. The CDR3 totals 16 residues. V lost 0 bases and J 2 bases, leaving 10 bases between the germline ends. The CDR3 nucleotides read TGCGCCAGCAGCCAAGAGTCGGCGGCTACTAATGAAAAACTGTTTTTT. This encodes CASSQESAATNEKLFF.

V and J are TRBV19 and TRBJ1-5; 10 bases map to TRBD1. Germline V lookup: CDR1 LNHDA, CDR2 SQIVND (reference sequence). CDR3 length: 17 residues. V was clipped by 3 bases and J by 5 bases; unmatched bases: 10. The CDR3 DNA reads as TGTGCCAGTAGTATTGTTCTGGGACAGGGGACCTATCAGCCCCAGCATTTT. Its translation: CASSIVLGQGTYQPQHF.

This clone was counted between two and nine times. The chain couples TRBV5-1 to TRBJ1-2, with D possibly matching TRBD1 (5 bases). CDR1 and CDR2 (germline): SGHRS, YFSETQ. V was cut by 2 bases and J by 6 bases, with 14 bases left in between. This CDR3 has 14 amino acids. The CDR3 nucleotides read TGCGCCAGCAGCTTTGATCAGGGAAGCGATGGCTACACCTTC. This codes for CASSFDQGSDGYTF.

V and J are TRBV5-1 and TRBJ2-3; D is possibly TRBD1 (5 bases). The germline V and J ends were trimmed by 6 bases and 0 bases, with 8 bases remaining between them. CDR3 size: 13 residues. Germline V gene lookup returns CDR1 SGHRS and CDR2 YFSETQ. CDR3 coding DNA: TGCGCCAGCACGCAGGGAAGCACAGATACGCAGTATTTT. Amino acids: CASTQGSTDTQYF. The full variable domain, its missing parts supplied by reference TRBV5-1 and TRBJ2-3, is KAGVTQTPRYLIKTRGQQVTLSCSPISGHRSVSWYQQTPGQGLQFLFEYFSETQRNKGNFPGRFSGRQFSNSRSEMNVSTLELGDSALYLCASTQGSTDTQYFGPGTRLTVL.

The chain is built from TRBV29-1 and TRBJ2-7; maybe TRBD1 (6 bases). Germline lookup yields CDR1 SQVTM and CDR2 ANQGSEA. CDR3 size: 11 residues. Trimming pared 7 bases from V and 4 bases from J, leaving 11 bases between. CDR3 protein: CSAYREYEQYF. DNA of the CDR3: TGCAGCGCATACAGGGAGTACGAGCAGTACTTC.

The chain couples TRBV4-2 to TRBJ1-1, with a tentative D call TRBD1 (5 bases). The V and J ends lost 0 bases and 5 bases respectively, with 13 bases between them. The CDR3 runs 15 residues. Germline CDR1 reads LGHNA; CDR2 reads YNFKEQ. CDR3 nucleotide sequence: TGTGCCAGCAGCCAAGATCAGGGTCCCGAGACTGAAGCTTTCTTT. It translates to CASSQDQGPETEAFF.

This clone occurred a few times. This rearrangement joins TRBV6-5 to TRBJ1-1, with 7 nucleotides matching TRBD1. V was pared by 4 bases and J by 0 bases, with 2 bases of the junction left unmatched. The CDR3 is 14 amino acids. CDR1 and CDR2 (germline): MNHEY, SVGAGI. For the CDR3, the DNA is TGTGCCAGCAGTTTCGGACAGGTGAACACTGAAGCTTTCTTT. It encodes CASSFGQVNTEAFF.

This clone showed up just a few times. The CDR3 sequence is CAISVLDRGPGNTIYF. The DNA of the CDR3 is TGTGCCATCAGTGTCTTAGACAGGGGGCCTGGAAACACCATATATTTT. This chain joins TRBV10-3 and TRBJ1-3, with 10 bases identical to TRBD1. V lost 4 bases to trimming and J lost 2 bases; unmatched junction nucleotides: 5. Germline V gene lookup returns CDR1 ENHRY and CDR2 SYGVKD. CDR3 length equals 16 residues.

V is TRBV6-5 and J is TRBJ1-5, with TRBD1 as a possible D gene (6 bases). Germline V gives CDR1 MNHEY, CDR2 SVGAGI. Trimming took 2 bases from V and 9 from J, leaving 14 bases between them. This CDR3 spans 14 amino acids. DNA of the CDR3: TGTGCCAGCAGTTACGGGGGCAGTAACACGCCCCAGCATTTT. Translated: CASSYGGSNTPQHF.

The chain combines TRBV7-8 with TRBJ2-1, with a weak D call TRBD2 (5 bases). This CDR3 is 16 amino acids long. Trimming removed 5 bases from V and 5 bases from J, with 19 bases in between. Germline assignment: CDR1 SGHVS and CDR2 FQNEAQ. CDR3 region: CASSPHPQRRHNEQFF. The CDR3 DNA sequence: TGTGCCAGCAGCCCCCACCCCCAGCGGAGGCACAATGAGCAGTTCTTC.